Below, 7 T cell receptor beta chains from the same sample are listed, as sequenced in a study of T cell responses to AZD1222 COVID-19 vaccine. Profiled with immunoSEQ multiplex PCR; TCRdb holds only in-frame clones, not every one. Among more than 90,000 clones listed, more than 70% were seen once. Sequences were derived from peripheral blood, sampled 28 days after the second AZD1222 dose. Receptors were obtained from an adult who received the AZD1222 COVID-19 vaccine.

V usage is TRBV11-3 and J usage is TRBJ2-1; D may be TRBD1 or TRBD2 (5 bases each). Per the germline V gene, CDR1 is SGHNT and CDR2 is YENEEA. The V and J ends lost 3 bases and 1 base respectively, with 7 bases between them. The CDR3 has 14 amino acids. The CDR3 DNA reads TGTGCCAGCAGCTTCGGGGCATCCTACAATGAGCAGTTCTTC. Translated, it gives CASSFGASYNEQFF.

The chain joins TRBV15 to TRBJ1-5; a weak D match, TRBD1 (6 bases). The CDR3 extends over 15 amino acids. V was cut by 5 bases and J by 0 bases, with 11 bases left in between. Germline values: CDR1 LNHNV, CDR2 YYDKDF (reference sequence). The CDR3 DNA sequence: TGTGCCACCAGCGGGTCCAGGGGTAGCAATCAGCCCCAGCATTTT. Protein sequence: CATSGSRGSNQPQHF. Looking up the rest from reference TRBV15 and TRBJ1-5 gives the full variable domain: DAMVIQNPRYQVTQFGKPVTLSCSQTLNHNVMYWYQQKSSQAPKLLFHYYDKDFNNEADTPDNFQSRRPNTSFCFLDIRSPGLGDTAMYLCATSGSRGSNQPQHFGDGTRLSIL.

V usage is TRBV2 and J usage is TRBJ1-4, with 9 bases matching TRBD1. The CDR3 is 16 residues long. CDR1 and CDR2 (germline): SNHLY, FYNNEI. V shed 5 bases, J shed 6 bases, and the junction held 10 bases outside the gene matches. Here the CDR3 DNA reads TGTGCCAGCAGTCGGGACAGGGTGATTCACCATGAAAAACTGTTTTTT. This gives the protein CASSRDRVIHHEKLFF.

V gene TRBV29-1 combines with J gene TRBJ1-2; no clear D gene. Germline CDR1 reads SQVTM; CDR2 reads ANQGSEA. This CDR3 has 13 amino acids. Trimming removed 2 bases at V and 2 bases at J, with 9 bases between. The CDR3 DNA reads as TGCAGCGTTGAACGGGAGGCCAACTATGGCTACACCTTC. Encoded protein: CSVEREANYGYTF.

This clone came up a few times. The CDR3 spells CASTIGLGTDTQYF. DNA of the CDR3: TGTGCCAGCACGATTGGACTTGGTACAGATACGCAGTATTTT. This rearrangement joins TRBV19 to TRBJ2-3; the D gene is possibly TRBD2 (5 bases). The CDR3 spans 14 residues. Trimming stripped 9 bases from V and 3 bases from J, with 16 bases between. Germline V CDR1 and CDR2: LNHDA, SQIVND (reference sequence).

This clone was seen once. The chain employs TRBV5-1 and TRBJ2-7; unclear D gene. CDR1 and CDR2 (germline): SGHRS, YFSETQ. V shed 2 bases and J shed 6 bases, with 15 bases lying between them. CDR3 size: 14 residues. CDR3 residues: CASSLEASRGEQYF. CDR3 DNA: TGCGCCAGCAGCTTAGAAGCCTCTCGCGGCGAGCAGTACTTC.

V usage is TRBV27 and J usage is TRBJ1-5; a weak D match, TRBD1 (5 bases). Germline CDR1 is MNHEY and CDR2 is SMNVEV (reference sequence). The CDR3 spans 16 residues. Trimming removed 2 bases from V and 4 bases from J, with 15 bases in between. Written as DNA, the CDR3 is TGTGCCAGCAGTTTAACGGTCCAGGGTGGAAATCAGCCCCAGCATTTT. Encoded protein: CASSLTVQGGNQPQHF.